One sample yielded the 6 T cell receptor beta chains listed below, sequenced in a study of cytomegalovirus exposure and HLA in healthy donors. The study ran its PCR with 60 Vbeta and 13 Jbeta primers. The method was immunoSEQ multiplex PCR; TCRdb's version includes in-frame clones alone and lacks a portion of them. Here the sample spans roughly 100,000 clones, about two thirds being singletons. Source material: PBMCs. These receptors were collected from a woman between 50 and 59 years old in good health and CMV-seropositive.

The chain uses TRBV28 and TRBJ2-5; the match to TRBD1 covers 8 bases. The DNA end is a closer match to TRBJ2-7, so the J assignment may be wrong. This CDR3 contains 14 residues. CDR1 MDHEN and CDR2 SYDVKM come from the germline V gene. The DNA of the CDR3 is TGTGCCAGCCTACCGCCAGGGGGCTTCGGCGAGCAGTACTTC. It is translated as CASLPPGGFGEQYF.

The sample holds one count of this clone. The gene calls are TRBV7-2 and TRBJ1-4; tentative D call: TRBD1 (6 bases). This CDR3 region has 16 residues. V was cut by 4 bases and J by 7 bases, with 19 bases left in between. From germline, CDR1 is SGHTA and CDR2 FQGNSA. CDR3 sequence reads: CASSSPWGRGSEKLFF. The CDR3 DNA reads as TGTGCCAGCAGCTCCCCCTGGGGCAGGGGAAGTGAAAAACTGTTTTTT.

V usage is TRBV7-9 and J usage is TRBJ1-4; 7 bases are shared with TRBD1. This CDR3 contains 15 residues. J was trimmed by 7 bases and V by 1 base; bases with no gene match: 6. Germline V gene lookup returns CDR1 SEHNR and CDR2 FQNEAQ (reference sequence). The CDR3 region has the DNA TGTGCCAGCAGCTTAGGGGACAGTTCAGTTGAAAAACTGTTTTTT. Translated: CASSLGDSSVEKLFF.

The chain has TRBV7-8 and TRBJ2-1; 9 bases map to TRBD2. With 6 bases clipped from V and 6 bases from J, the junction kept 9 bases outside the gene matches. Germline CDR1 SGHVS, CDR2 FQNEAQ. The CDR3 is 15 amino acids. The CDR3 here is CASSLPGLAVNEQFF. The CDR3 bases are TGTGCCAGCAGTCTCCCGGGACTAGCCGTCAATGAGCAGTTCTTC.

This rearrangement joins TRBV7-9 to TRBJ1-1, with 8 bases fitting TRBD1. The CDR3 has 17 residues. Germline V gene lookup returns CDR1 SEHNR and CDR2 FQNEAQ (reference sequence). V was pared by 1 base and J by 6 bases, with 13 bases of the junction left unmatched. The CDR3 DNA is TGTGCCAGCAGCTTAGGTTTAGTGAGACAGGGGAGGGCTGAAGCTTTCTTT. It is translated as CASSLGLVRQGRAEAFF.

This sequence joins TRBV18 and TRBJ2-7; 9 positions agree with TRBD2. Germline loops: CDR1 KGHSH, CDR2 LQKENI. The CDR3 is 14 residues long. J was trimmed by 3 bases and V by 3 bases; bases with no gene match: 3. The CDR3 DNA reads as TGTGCCAGCTCACCGACTAGCGGAAACTACGAGCAGTACTTC. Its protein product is CASSPTSGNYEQYF.